Detailed here is one T cell receptor beta chain. Its antigen is not known. Upon completion of around 9 days in culture, CD4+ T cells were isolated. Half of the medium was exchanged for IL-2 medium on both days 3 and 7. These data come from a study of vaccination effects on CD4 cells after COVID-19. Overall study: Two convalescent patients were sampled 16 days and one week before vaccination. Study-level points and caveats: Infection-derived and vaccine-derived clones contracted markedly late after vaccination.

Only in-frame clones appear in the TCRdb table, and some are missing; sequencing was by immunoSEQ multiplex PCR. Of 45,000 or so clones in the sample, roughly 76% were seen once. The germline gives CDR1 GTSNPN, CDR2 SVGIG (reference sequence). The CDR3 runs 15 residues. V shed 1 base and J shed 4 bases, with 13 bases lying between them. The chain combines TRBV30 with TRBJ1-4, with no clear D. Sequences were derived from CD4+ T cells from PBMCs cultured without peptide, sampled before COVID-19 vaccination. This TCR came from a human donor who had a prior SARS-CoV-2 infection. CDR3 region: CAWSAVDPFNEKLFF. The DNA for the CDR3 is TGTGCCTGGAGTGCCGTCGACCCGTTTAATGAAAAACTGTTTTTT.